This entry lists 2 T cell receptor beta chains sequenced from one sample in a study of early T cells in non-severe SARS-CoV-2 infection. In TCRdb, the 5' RACE reads were re-called with MiXCR into one record per CDR3 protein. This table has roughly 72,000 distinct CDR3 sequences, roughly 13% appearing once. What was sequenced was whole blood. The receptors originated from an adult who was a healthcare worker with PCR-confirmed SARS-CoV-2 infection or an uninfected control (not recorded which).

In its sample, this clonotype was seen a few times. The chain joins TRBV7-6 to TRBJ2-3; 13 nucleotides align to TRBD2. Germline V CDR1 and CDR2: SGHVS, FNYEAQ. J gave up 4 bases and V 4 bases, and 5 bases lay outside the gene matches. The CDR3 consists of 16 residues. The CDR3 nucleotides read TGTGCCAGCAGCTCCTGGACTAGCGGGGGCTCAGATACGCAGTATTTT. Translating gives CASSSWTSGGSDTQYF.

The rearrangement joins TRBV6-5 to TRBJ2-3; D call uncertain. With 6 bases removed from V and 0 bases from J, the gap between germline ends came to 4 bases. The CDR3 extends over 12 amino acids. Germline V gene sequence: CDR1 MNHEY, CDR2 SVGAGI. The CDR3 nucleotides are TGTGCCAGCAGGGCAAGCACAGATACGCAGTATTTT. Its translation is CASRASTDTQYF.